These 26 T cell receptor beta chains share one sample of origin, sequenced in a study of cytotoxic CD8 clonotypes in ibrutinib-treated CLL. Sequencing was performed with immunoSEQ multiplex PCR; in TCRdb, only in-frame clones are kept and a portion is missing. This table has about 160,000 clones, about 88% appearing once. The source material was PBMCs, sampled at disease progression, from a patient treated with ibrutinib. These receptors all come from a human donor with chronic lymphocytic leukemia.

V and J are TRBV5-6 and TRBJ1-5; D not resolved. This CDR3 region has 16 residues. Germline V lookup: CDR1 SGHDT, CDR2 YYEEEE. V lost 2 bases to trimming and J lost 2 bases, with 14 bases between them. For the CDR3, the DNA is TGTGCCAGCAGCTTATTTGGTACGCGAGGCAATCAGCCCCAGCATTTT. It translates to CASSLFGTRGNQPQHF.

The gene calls are TRBV5-1 and TRBJ2-5; the D gene is possibly TRBD1 (5 bases). The CDR3 loop spans 14 amino acids. The V end was cut by 4 bases, the J end by 1 base, with 11 bases between. Germline V gives CDR1 SGHRS, CDR2 YFSETQ. In DNA form, the CDR3 reads TGCGCCAGCAGCCCGGGCGACAGCCAAGAGACCCAGTACTTC. Amino acid sequence: CASSPGDSQETQYF.

V usage is TRBV6-5 and J usage is TRBJ1-2, with D maybe TRBD1 (5 bases). From germline, CDR1 is MNHEY and CDR2 SVGAGI. The CDR3 is 11 amino acids. The CDR3 nucleotides read TGTGGGACATGGCACCACTATGGCTACACCTTC. Protein sequence: CGTWHHYGYTF.

The chain recombines TRBV5-1 with TRBJ2-6, with D unclear. Germline V lookup: CDR1 SGHRS, CDR2 YFSETQ. V was trimmed by 2 bases and J by 0 bases, leaving 12 bases between them. The length of the CDR3 is 17 residues. CDR3 nucleotide sequence: TGCGCCAGCAGCTTAGCAGTGACGAACTCTGGGGCCAACGTCCTGACTTTC. This encodes CASSLAVTNSGANVLTF. Variable domain in full (rest from reference TRBV5-1 and TRBJ2-6): KAGVTQTPRYLIKTRGQQVTLSCSPISGHRSVSWYQQTPGQGLQFLFEYFSETQRNKGNFPGRFSGRQFSNSRSEMNVSTLELGDSALYLCASSLAVTNSGANVLTFGAGSRLTVL.

The V and J genes are TRBV5-8 and TRBJ1-3; D gene uncertain. V lost 2 bases and J lost 0, with 9 bases in between. This CDR3 comprises 15 residues. Germline V CDR1 and CDR2: SGHTS, YDEGEE. CDR3 region: CASSLDSHSGNTIYF. The DNA of the CDR3 is TGTGCCAGCAGCTTAGACTCACACTCTGGAAACACCATATATTTT.

The rearrangement uses TRBV9 and TRBJ1-1; D perhaps matches TRBD1 (5 bases). The CDR3 has 15 residues. Germline values: CDR1 SGDLS, CDR2 YYNGEE. Trimming removed 4 bases at V and 4 bases at J, with 17 bases between. The CDR3 coding sequence is TGTGCCAGCAGCCCACCCGGGGCGGGAGGCACTGAAGCTTTCTTT. This codes for CASSPPGAGGTEAFF.

This clone turned up a few times. V and J are TRBV29-1 and TRBJ1-3; D is uncertain. CDR1 is SQVTM and CDR2 is ANQGSEA in the germline V gene. This CDR3 contains 13 residues. The V gene lost 5 bases and the J gene lost 1 base, with 9 bases spanning the gap. The DNA for the CDR3 is TGCAGCGTTCGGTTCGCATCTGGAAACACCATATATTTT. Its translation is CSVRFASGNTIYF.

The chain uses TRBV4-1 and TRBJ1-2; 7 bases fit TRBD1. CDR1 is MGHRA and CDR2 is YSYEKL in the germline V gene. Trimming removed 3 bases from V and 8 bases from J; junction bases left unmatched: 21. The CDR3 loop spans 18 amino acids. CDR3 nucleotides: TGCGCCAGCAGCCATCACCTAGAGGCCCGAAAGGGGGCGCAGGGCTACACCTTC. It specifies CASSHHLEARKGAQGYTF.

The V and J genes are TRBV28 and TRBJ1-5; 9 bases match TRBD1. The CDR3 spans 16 residues. The V and J ends lost 4 bases and 2 bases, in that order; junction bases with no gene match: 6. Germline loops: CDR1 MDHEN, CDR2 SYDVKM. The CDR3 reads CASSSTGGFGNQPQHF. For the CDR3, the DNA is TGTGCCAGCAGTTCCACAGGGGGCTTTGGCAATCAGCCCCAGCATTTT.

The J gene is TRBJ2-2, the V gene TRBV6-5; D call uncertain. The CDR3 consists of 15 residues. Trimming shortened V by 6 bases and J by 4 bases, and 15 bases separated the two germline ends. Germline V CDR1 and CDR2: MNHEY, SVGAGI. DNA for the CDR3: TGTGCCAGCAGCCACTCACCCGGTGGCACCGGGGAGCTGTTTTTT. Protein sequence: CASSHSPGGTGELFF.

This chain joins TRBV7-8 and TRBJ2-5; 9 bases are shared with TRBD2. The trim removed 4 bases at V and 5 bases at J, leaving 8 bases unmatched. The length of the CDR3 is 15 residues. Germline CDR1 and CDR2: SGHVS and FQNEAQ. The CDR3 DNA is TGTGCCAGCAGCTCAGCAGCGGGAGGCTCTGAGACCCAGTACTTC. Its translation: CASSSAAGGSETQYF.

The J gene is TRBJ1-3, the V gene TRBV28, with D maybe TRBD1 (6 bases). V was clipped by 8 bases and J by 2 bases, with 13 bases between them. This CDR3 region has 14 residues. Germline CDR1 reads MDHEN; CDR2 reads SYDVKM. The CDR3: CASEGGLAGNTIYF. CDR3 nucleotides: TGTGCCAGCGAGGGGGGGCTCGCTGGAAACACCATATATTTT.

The sample holds a few counts of this clone. The V call is TRBV28, the J call TRBJ2-5; the match to TRBD2 covers 14 bases. V lost 6 bases, J lost 6 bases, and 18 bases stayed unmatched. Germline values: CDR1 MDHEN, CDR2 SYDVKM. This CDR3 contains 19 residues. The CDR3 bases are TGTGCCAGCAGCTCCTGGTCTGGGACTAGCGGGAGCCTCCAGAAGACCCAGTACTTC. This sequence encodes CASSSWSGTSGSLQKTQYF.

The sample holds one count of this clone. This chain links TRBV6-5 with TRBJ2-5; 12 bases align to TRBD2. CDR1 and CDR2 (germline): MNHEY, SVGAGI. CDR3 length: 15 amino acids. The ends lost 4 bases at V and 4 bases at J; junction bases unmatched: 4. The chain's CDR3 is CASSSPTSGRETQYF. The CDR3 coding sequence is TGTGCCAGCAGTTCGCCGACTAGCGGGAGAGAGACCCAGTACTTC.

This CDR3 is CASSPDRVTEAFF. The CDR3 DNA sequence: TGTGCCAGCTCACCCGACAGGGTCACTGAAGCTTTCTTT. The gene calls are TRBV18 and TRBJ1-1; the match to TRBD1 covers 7 bases. This CDR3 comprises 13 residues. Germline lookup yields CDR1 KGHSH and CDR2 LQKENI. The junction had 2 bases not matched to a gene; V was cut back by 3 bases and J by 4 bases.

This clone was found once. The chain recombines TRBV4-1 with TRBJ2-7; the match to TRBD2 covers 15 bases. Germline CDR1 and CDR2: MGHRA and YSYEKL. CDR3 length: 18 amino acids. The V and J ends lost 0 bases and 3 bases, in that order; junction bases with no gene match: 6. The chain's CDR3 is CASSQEAAGLAGGYEQYF. For the CDR3, the DNA is TGCGCCAGCAGCCAAGAGGCTGCGGGACTAGCGGGAGGCTACGAGCAGTACTTC.

This clone was observed a few times. The V and J genes are TRBV30 and TRBJ1-4; D unclear. CDR3 length: 14 amino acids. Germline-derived CDR1 and CDR2 are GTSNPN and SVGIG (reference sequence). Trimming cost V 2 bases and J 7 bases, with 14 bases left between them. The CDR3: CAWSRYKSVEKLFF. CDR3 sequence (DNA): TGTGCCTGGAGTCGGTATAAGAGTGTTGAAAAACTGTTTTTT.

The sample holds one count of this clone. The chain combines TRBV30 with TRBJ1-1, with D possibly being TRBD1 (5 bases). Per germline, CDR1 GTSNPN and CDR2 SVGIG (reference sequence). This CDR3 comprises 13 residues. V was pared by 7 bases and J by 5 bases, with 17 bases between. CDR3 amino acids: CAYLPGRPTEAFF. The CDR3 nucleotides read TGTGCCTACCTACCGGGACGGCCGACTGAAGCTTTCTTT. Supplemented by reference TRBV30 and TRBJ1-1, the full variable domain reads SQTIHQWPATLVQPVGSPLSLECTVEGTSNPNLYWYRQAAGRGLQLLFYSVGIGQISSEVPQNLSASRPQDRQFILSSKKLLLSDSGFYLCAYLPGRPTEAFFGQGTRLTVV.

The rearrangement uses TRBV6-5 and TRBJ2-3; a possible D gene is TRBD2 (6 bases). The CDR3 is made up of 15 amino acids. The ends were cut back, 0 bases at V and 0 bases at J, with 7 bases in the middle. Germline V lookup: CDR1 MNHEY, CDR2 SVGAGI. The CDR3 sequence is CASSYSGTSTDTQYF. The DNA for the CDR3 is TGTGCCAGCAGTTACTCGGGGACTAGCACAGATACGCAGTATTTT.

CDR3 sequence: CASSPPGGVAGANVLTF. CDR3 sequence (DNA): TGTGCCAGCTCACCACCAGGTGGGGTCGCTGGGGCCAACGTCCTGACTTTC. This chain connects TRBV18 to TRBJ2-6; D is ambiguous. Germline CDR1 KGHSH, CDR2 LQKENI. This CDR3 is built from 17 residues. The V end was cut by 0 bases, the J end by 2 bases, with 11 bases between.

The gene calls are TRBV9 and TRBJ2-3, with a weak D call TRBD1 (7 bases). Trimming cost V 4 bases and J 5 bases, with 20 bases left between them. The germline V gene has CDR1 SGDLS and CDR2 YYNGEE. CDR3 length: 16 residues. CDR3 nucleotide sequence: TGTGCCAGCAGCCCAGGGGGGCCCCGGTCTCAAGATACGCAGTATTTT. Translated: CASSPGGPRSQDTQYF.

The genes are TRBV19 and TRBJ2-1; D might be TRBD2 (6 bases). Germline assignment: CDR1 LNHDA and CDR2 SQIVND (reference sequence). Trimming pared 3 bases from V and 4 bases from J, leaving 13 bases between. The CDR3 runs 15 residues. The CDR3 loop is CASSIKSGDYNEQFF. CDR3 coding DNA: TGTGCCAGTAGTATCAAGTCGGGAGATTACAATGAGCAGTTCTTC.

The chain recombines TRBV30 with TRBJ1-2; D unclear. Germline V gene data show CDR1 as GTSNPN and CDR2 as SVGIG (reference sequence). Trimming took off 7 bases at V and 5 bases at J, with 14 bases between the two ends. The CDR3 covers 12 residues. CDR3 nucleotides: TGTGCCTTTAGGGAGGGTATTTATGGCTACACCTTC. Translated: CAFREGIYGYTF.

The genes are TRBV6-5 and TRBJ2-2; D call uncertain. CDR3 length: 14 amino acids. Germline V gives CDR1 MNHEY, CDR2 SVGAGI. V was cut by 0 bases and J by 6 bases, with 8 bases left in between. The DNA for the CDR3 is TGTGCCAGCAGTTACTCTGTGAGGTCCGGGGAGCTGTTTTTT. It yields the protein CASSYSVRSGELFF.

The chain is built from TRBV4-1 and TRBJ2-5, with 7 positions matching TRBD2. Per germline, CDR1 MGHRA and CDR2 YSYEKL. V lost 3 bases and J lost 3; bases outside the gene matches: 4. The CDR3 sequence is 14 residues long. CDR3 DNA sequence: TGCGCCAGCAGCCACCGAAGCGGGGAAGAGACCCAGTACTTC. Protein: CASSHRSGEETQYF.

The chain is built from TRBV27 and TRBJ2-3, with D unclear. Germline V lookup: CDR1 MNHEY, CDR2 SMNVEV (reference sequence). The CDR3 length is 14 residues. The germline V and J ends were trimmed by 3 bases and 5 bases, with 12 bases remaining between them. CDR3 in amino acids: CASSLNFQLDTQYF. CDR3 bases: TGTGCCAGCAGTTTGAATTTTCAGTTAGATACGCAGTATTTT.